The present TCR beta chain was sequenced within a study of cytomegalovirus exposure and HLA in healthy donors. The study's findings and limits: A highly shared variant cluster was judged a likely technical artifact. It emerged from a later analysis that several of the most significant clusters appeared to be linked to common viral pathogens. TCR association rates varied by HLA locus in a later analysis, with DRB1 highest and HLA-C lowest.

The CDR3 contains 15 residues. Germline CDR1 is SGHTA and CDR2 is FQGNSA. V trimming: 5 bases; J trimming: 2 bases; junction bases outside the gene matches: 2. A note on this clone: Its specificity is unknown.

A multiplex PCR was run with 60 Vbeta primers and 13 Jbeta primers. Measured with immunoSEQ multiplex PCR; TCRdb has only the in-frame clones, and not every one. Here the sample spans about 140,000 clones, 73% being singletons. The J gene is TRBJ2-1, the V gene TRBV7-2; 11 bases match TRBD2. The sequence was collected from a middle-aged woman in good health and CMV-seronegative. The sample was PBMCs. CDR3 DNA: TGTGCCAGCAGCCCTAGCGGGGGGACCTACAATGAGCAGTTCTTC. Protein: CASSPSGGTYNEQFF. Full variable domain (rest looked up from reference TRBV7-2 and TRBJ2-1): GAGVSQSPSNKVTEKGKDVELRCDPISGHTALYWYRQSLGQGLEFLIYFQGNSAPDKSGLPSDRFSAERTGGSVSTLTIQRTQQEDSAVYLCASSPSGGTYNEQFFGPGTRLTVL.